The 13 T cell receptor beta chains reported below all come from one sample, sequenced in a study of a mutant IDH1 vaccine in newly diagnosed glioma. Time point meaning: baseline, week 1 (first vaccination visit). The sample's treatment: pre-vaccination baseline after standard-of-care therapy. The method was immunoSEQ multiplex PCR; TCRdb's version includes in-frame clones alone and lacks a portion of them. The sample lists tens of thousands of clones, 60% to 85% seen once, with 1.5% to 2% in the top ten. The sample in question was PBMCs, obtained from a glioma patient treated with radiotherapy, temozolomide or both. The receptors were gathered from a woman aged 40 to 50 with glioma.

The rearrangement joins TRBV19 to TRBJ1-1; D gene ambiguous. The V end lost 3 bases, the J end lost 6 bases, and 11 bases lay between the germline ends. This CDR3 contains 13 residues. Germline CDR1 reads LNHDA; CDR2 reads SQIVND (reference sequence). Here the CDR3 DNA reads TGTGCCAGTAGTATCGGAGGGTCCGCTGAAGCTTTCTTT. Residues: CASSIGGSAEAFF.

The chain joins TRBV20-1 to TRBJ2-1; D is unresolved. The CDR3 loop spans 10 amino acids. CDR1 is DFQATT and CDR2 is SNEGSKA in the germline V gene (reference sequence). The V end lost 5 bases, the J end lost 4 bases, and 3 bases lay between the germline ends. This chain's CDR3 is CSAQYNEQFF. DNA of the CDR3: TGCAGTGCTCAATACAATGAGCAGTTCTTC.

This sequence joins TRBV29-1 and TRBJ2-7, with 7 bases identical to TRBD1. The junction had 5 bases not matched to a gene; V was cut back by 6 bases and J by 3 bases. The CDR3 is 12 amino acids. CDR1 SQVTM and CDR2 ANQGSEA come from the germline V gene. DNA of the CDR3: TGCAGCGTAGGACAGGATTACTACGAGCAGTACTTC. Residues: CSVGQDYYEQYF.

This chain connects TRBV5-1 to TRBJ1-2; D unclear. This CDR3 region has 12 residues. V lost 0 bases and J 8 bases, leaving 8 bases between the germline ends. Germline V gives CDR1 SGHRS, CDR2 YFSETQ. CDR3 sequence (DNA): TGCGCCAGCAGCTTGGAACTGTCGGGCTACACCTTC. It specifies CASSLELSGYTF.

V is TRBV5-1 and J is TRBJ2-4; possible D gene TRBD1, 6 bases. CDR3 length equals 17 residues. Trimming shortened V by 4 bases and J by 3 bases, and 20 bases separated the two germline ends. Germline V gene sequence: CDR1 SGHRS, CDR2 YFSETQ. In DNA form, the CDR3 reads TGCGCCAGCAGCCCCGGGACAAAGGGTGCCGGCAAAAACATTCAGTACTTC. Amino acids: CASSPGTKGAGKNIQYF.

This chain links TRBV6-6 with TRBJ2-7, with 7 bases matching TRBD1. Per the germline V gene, CDR1 is MNHNY and CDR2 is SVGAGI (reference sequence). CDR3 length equals 13 residues. After removal of 7 bases from V and 1 base from J, the junction contained 4 bases not matched to a gene. As DNA, the CDR3 is TGTGCCAGCACTCCAGGGGGATCCTACGAGCAGTACTTC. It codes for CASTPGGSYEQYF.

This chain links TRBV27 with TRBJ2-2; no definite D call. V lost 1 base to trimming and J lost 7 bases, with 1 base between them. The CDR3 is 11 residues long. Germline CDR1 reads MNHEY; CDR2 reads SMNVEV (reference sequence). The CDR3 bases are TGTGCCAGCAGTTTATTCGGGGAGCTGTTTTTT. It specifies CASSLFGELFF.

The rearrangement links TRBV7-9 to TRBJ1-4; D is undetermined. The CDR3 runs 14 residues. CDR1 is SEHNR, CDR2 FQNEAQ, per germline (reference sequence). V lost 1 base, J lost 7 bases, and 10 bases lay in between. CDR3 nucleotide sequence: TGTGCCAGCAGCTTAGTTCGGGAAAGTGAAAAACTGTTTTTT. Protein product: CASSLVRESEKLFF.

This clone showed up just a few times. J is TRBJ1-1 and V is TRBV5-1; TRBD1 is a possible D gene (6 bases). This CDR3 contains 12 residues. Germline V CDR1 and CDR2: SGHRS, YFSETQ. V was clipped by 2 bases and J by 5 bases, with 7 bases between them. The CDR3 loop reads CASSLQGTEAFF. CDR3 nucleotide sequence: TGCGCCAGCAGCTTACAGGGAACTGAAGCTTTCTTT.

This clone was observed a few times. V usage is TRBV6-1 and J usage is TRBJ1-1; TRBD1 agrees at 9 bases. The CDR3 runs 13 residues. J gave up 1 base and V 10 bases, and 4 bases lay outside the gene matches. Germline-derived CDR1 and CDR2 are MNHNS and SASEGT. As DNA, the CDR3 is TGTGCCATCCAGGGACAGGGGAACACTGAAGCTTTCTTT. Its protein is CAIQGQGNTEAFF.

This chain links TRBV5-6 with TRBJ1-3; D gene uncertain. Trimming removed 2 bases from V and 2 bases from J, with 17 bases in between. The CDR3 is 17 residues long. Germline V lookup: CDR1 SGHDT, CDR2 YYEEEE. As DNA, the CDR3 is TGTGCCAGCAGCTTCGGTCCCCGTCCCCCTCCTGGAAACACCATATATTTT. Residues: CASSFGPRPPPGNTIYF. The full variable domain, in which reference TRBV5-6 and TRBJ1-3 provide the parts outside the CDR3, is DAGVTQSPTHLIKTRGQQVTLRCSPKSGHDTVSWYQQALGQGPQFIFQYYEEEERQRGNFPDRFSGHQFPNYSSELNVNALLLGDSALYLCASSFGPRPPPGNTIYFGEGSWLTVV.

This clone was seen just once. V usage is TRBV5-1 and J usage is TRBJ2-2, with 9 bases fitting TRBD1. J gave up 4 bases and V 4 bases, and 5 bases lay outside the gene matches. CDR1 and CDR2 (germline): SGHRS, YFSETQ. The CDR3 runs to 15 residues. The CDR3 DNA follows: TGCGCCAGCAGCCCCCGGGACAGGGTCACCGGGGAGCTGTTTTTT. The encoded protein is CASSPRDRVTGELFF.

V usage is TRBV9 and J usage is TRBJ2-1; 7 bases agree with TRBD2. The CDR3 is made up of 16 amino acids. Germline V CDR1 and CDR2: SGDLS, YYNGEE. Trimming took 0 bases from V and 0 from J; bases not matched to a gene: 3. CDR3 amino acids: CASSVEPGGSYNEQFF. The CDR3 DNA follows: TGTGCCAGCAGCGTAGAGCCGGGGGGCTCCTACAATGAGCAGTTCTTC.